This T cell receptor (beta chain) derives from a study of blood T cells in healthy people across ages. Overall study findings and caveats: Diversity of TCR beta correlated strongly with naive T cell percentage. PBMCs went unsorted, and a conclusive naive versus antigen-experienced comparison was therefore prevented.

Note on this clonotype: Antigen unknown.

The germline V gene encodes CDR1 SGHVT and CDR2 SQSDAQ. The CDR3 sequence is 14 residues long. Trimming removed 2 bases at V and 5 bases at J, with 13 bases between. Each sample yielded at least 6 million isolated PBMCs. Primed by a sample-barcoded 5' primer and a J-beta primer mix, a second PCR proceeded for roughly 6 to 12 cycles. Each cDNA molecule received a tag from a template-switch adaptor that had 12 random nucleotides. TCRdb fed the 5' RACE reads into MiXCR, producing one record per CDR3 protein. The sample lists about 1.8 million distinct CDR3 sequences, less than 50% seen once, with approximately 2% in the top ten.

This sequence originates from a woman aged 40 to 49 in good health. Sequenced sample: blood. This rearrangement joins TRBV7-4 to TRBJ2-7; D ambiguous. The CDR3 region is CASSLWAHTDEQYF. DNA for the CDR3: TGTGCCAGCAGCTTATGGGCCCACACGGACGAGCAGTACTTC.